Listed below are T cell receptor beta chains from one sample, sequenced in a study of cytomegalovirus exposure and HLA in healthy donors. Assay used: immunoSEQ multiplex PCR; TCRdb lists only in-frame clones, some missing. The sample carries roughly 220,000 clones, roughly 80% recorded once. Sequencing was done on a sample of PBMCs. The source is a woman between 40 and 50 years old in good health and CMV-seronegative. CDR3s include the opening cysteine and the closing phenylalanine or tryptophan. A D gene is named only where the DNA matches it firmly. Expanded clones are given a class, and other clones once, few, many or no size at all.

clone_size d_call cdr3_length j_call v_call cdr3_nt cdr3_aa
- - 15 TRBJ1-1 TRBV5-1 TGCGCCAGCAGCCCGCAGGGAGGTGGAAACACTGAAGCTTTCTTT CASSPQGGGNTEAFF
- - 14 TRBJ1-3 TRBV7-6 TGTGCCAGCAGCTTAGATGGGGCCGGAAACACCATATATTTT CASSLDGAGNTIYF
- TRBD2 17 TRBJ2-5 TRBV5-1 TGCGCCAGCAGCTTCCTCTCGGGGCCGGGAGGGCAAGAGACCCAGTACTTC CASSFLSGPGGQETQYF
few - 14 TRBJ2-3 TRBV25-1 TGTGCCACACGCGACCCCAACTCGGGAGATACGCAGTATTTT CATRDPNSGDTQYF
- TRBD1 15 TRBJ2-1 TRBV19 TGTGCCAGTAGTGCCGGGACAGGCTCCTACAATGAGCAGTTCTTC CASSAGTGSYNEQFF
- - 15 TRBJ1-1 TRBV27 TGTGCCAGCAGTCCAACCTGGGGAGTAAGCACTGAAGCTTTCTTT CASSPTWGVSTEAFF
- - 18 TRBJ1-1 TRBV4-2 TGTGCCAGCAGCCAAGCTTTGGTCATACGGAGAACGAACGCTGAAGCTTTCTTT CASSQALVIRRTNAEAFF
- - 13 TRBJ2-7 TRBV27 TGTGCCAGCAGGGGCCCAGTCACCGACGAGCAGTACTTC CASRGPVTDEQYF
- TRBD1 16 TRBJ2-3 TRBV28 TGTGCCAGCAGTTTATTAGGGACAGGGACCACAGATACGCAGTATTTT CASSLLGTGTTDTQYF
- TRBD1 15 TRBJ2-7 TRBV6-5 TGTGCCAGCAGTTACTACCTTGGACAGGCTGGAGAGCAGTACTTC CASSYYLGQAGEQYF
once - 14 TRBJ1-1 TRBV6-1 TGTGCCAGCAGCAATGACAGGTCGGTTGGCCGAGCTTTCTTT CASSNDRSVGRAFF
- TRBD1 15 TRBJ1-5 TRBV6-1 TGTGCCAGCAGGGGACAGGGCCGTAGCAATCAGCCCCAGCATTTT CASRGQGRSNQPQHF
- TRBD2 15 TRBJ2-7 TRBV13 TGTGCCAGCAGCTTGACTAGCGGGAGCTCCTACGAGCAGTACTTC CASSLTSGSSYEQYF
few TRBD1 14 TRBJ2-2 TRBV19 TGTGCCAGTAGCGGACAGGGGAGCACCGGGGAGCTGTTTTTT CASSGQGSTGELFF
- - 17 TRBJ2-5 TRBV27 TGTGCCAGCAGTCTCCGGAGTAGCAACATTTTAGGAGAGACCCAGTACTTC CASSLRSSNILGETQYF
- - 13 TRBJ2-1 TRBV6-5 TGTGCCAGCAGTTACTCGATCTCGGGTGAGCAGTTCTTC CASSYSISGEQFF
few TRBD2 15 TRBJ2-7 TRBV27 TGTGCCAGCAGTTTTGGCGGGAGACAATCCTACGAGCAGTACTTC CASSFGGRQSYEQYF
- - 20 TRBJ2-1 TRBV23-1 TGCGCCAGCAGTCAATCAGGGGCAGGGGTGTTTATTAGTGAAGTTAATGAGCAGTTCTTC CASSQSGAGVFISEVNEQFF
- - 13 TRBJ2-3 TRBV5-1 TGCGCCAGCAGTGGGGGGGGCGCAGATACGCAGTATTTT CASSGGGADTQYF
few TRBD1 16 TRBJ1-1 TRBV15 TGCGCCACCAGCAGAGATCTTGCAGGGGGCGCCGCTGAAGCTTTCTTT CATSRDLAGGAAEAFF
- - 14 TRBJ1-1 TRBV5-1 TGCGCCAGCAGCTCCCTCAGATTTAACACTGAAGCTTTCTTT CASSSLRFNTEAFF
few TRBD1 15 TRBJ2-2 TRBV19 TGTGCCAGTAGTTTACAGGGGGTAGGCACCGGGGAGCTGTTTTTT CASSLQGVGTGELFF
once TRBD1 14 TRBJ1-5 TRBV7-9 TGTGCCAGCAGCAACTCGACAGGGCAACAGCCCCAGCATTTT CASSNSTGQQPQHF
- - 15 TRBJ2-6 TRBV15 TGTGCCACCAGCGGAAGACAGGCTGGGGCCAACGTCCTGACTTTC CATSGRQAGANVLTF